The 20 T cell receptor beta chains below all came from one sample that was sequenced in a study of T cell responses to AZD1222 COVID-19 vaccine. Profiled with immunoSEQ multiplex PCR; TCRdb holds only in-frame clones, not every one. The sample shows about 140,000 clones, around 87% of them seen only once. Source: peripheral blood, taken on day 0 of AZD1222 vaccination. The receptors here all came from an adult in good health.

This clone was detected many times. The V gene is TRBV6-5, the J gene TRBJ1-3; weak D call: TRBD1 (5 bases). Germline V gene data show CDR1 as MNHEY and CDR2 as SVGAGI. V was shortened by 2 bases and J by 2 bases, with 10 bases between the two germline ends. The CDR3 has 15 residues. The CDR3 nucleotides are TGTGCCAGCAGTTACACCTGGGGGGCTGGAAACACCATATATTTT. Translating gives CASSYTWGAGNTIYF.

The genes are TRBV28 and TRBJ1-6; tentatively, D is TRBD1 (5 bases). Germline loops: CDR1 MDHEN, CDR2 SYDVKM. With 6 bases removed from V and 4 bases from J, the gap between germline ends came to 10 bases. CDR3 length equals 14 residues. The CDR3 here is CASRAAGYNSPLHF. The CDR3 DNA reads TGTGCCAGCAGGGCGGCAGGGTATAATTCACCCCTCCACTTT.

The CDR3 DNA reads TGTGCCAGCAGTTATGCTAGCGGGGGGAACACCGGGGAGCTGTTTTTT. This gives the protein CASSYASGGNTGELFF. V usage is TRBV6-6 and J usage is TRBJ2-2, with 10 bases lining up with TRBD2. The CDR3 has 16 residues. V dropped 3 bases and J dropped 1; count of bases not matched to a gene: 2. Germline V lookup: CDR1 MNHNY, CDR2 SVGAGI (reference sequence).

The chain uses TRBV27 and TRBJ1-2; TRBD1 agrees at 7 bases. V was clipped by 5 bases and J by 2 bases; unmatched bases: 11. The CDR3 loop spans 16 amino acids. Germline V gives CDR1 MNHEY, CDR2 SMNVEV (reference sequence). CDR3 coding DNA: TGTGCCAGCAGTGTCGAACCCCGGGACAGAAACTATGGCTACACCTTC. Encoded protein: CASSVEPRDRNYGYTF.

The chain combines TRBV5-1 with TRBJ1-4, with D maybe TRBD1 (5 bases). The germline V gene has CDR1 SGHRS and CDR2 YFSETQ. V shed 3 bases and J shed 4 bases, with 19 bases lying between them. The CDR3 runs to 17 residues. Written as DNA, the CDR3 is TGCGCCAGCAGCTGGGACCGGACGGGGCACTATAATGAAAAACTGTTTTTT. As protein: CASSWDRTGHYNEKLFF.

This chain links TRBV19 with TRBJ1-6; D is undetermined. Looked up from germline, CDR1 is LNHDA and CDR2 is SQIVND (reference sequence). This CDR3 is built from 16 residues. Trimming took 5 bases from V and 0 from J, leaving 11 bases between them. The DNA for the CDR3 is TGTGCCAGTAGTCCTCGAGGGAGCTCCTATAATTCACCCCTCCACTTT. Residues: CASSPRGSSYNSPLHF.

J is TRBJ2-2 and V is TRBV6-5; D unresolved. Germline values: CDR1 MNHEY, CDR2 SVGAGI. V lost 2 bases and J 5 bases, leaving 6 bases between the germline ends. The CDR3 is made up of 13 amino acids. CDR3: CASSYVPTGELFF. CDR3 in DNA: TGTGCCAGCAGTTACGTTCCGACCGGGGAGCTGTTTTTT.

The chain uses TRBV2 and TRBJ1-2; D is unclear. V lost 4 bases and J lost 8, with 14 bases in between. Germline values: CDR1 SNHLY, CDR2 FYNNEI. CDR3 length: 13 amino acids. The CDR3 DNA sequence: TGTGCCAGCAGTGGCCACAAAAGAGGGGGCTACACCTTC. It translates to CASSGHKRGGYTF.

The chain carries TRBV19 and TRBJ2-7, with a tentative D call TRBD1 (7 bases). The CDR3 covers 14 residues. Germline V gene data show CDR1 as LNHDA and CDR2 as SQIVND (reference sequence). V shed 5 bases and J shed 3 bases, with 14 bases lying between them. CDR3 sequence (DNA): TGTGCCAGTAGTTTCAGGGGGGCAAACTACGAGCAGTACTTC. Its translation: CASSFRGANYEQYF.

This clone was seen a few times. V usage is TRBV7-9 and J usage is TRBJ1-4, with 7 nucleotides matching TRBD1. Germline lookup yields CDR1 SEHNR and CDR2 FQNEAQ (reference sequence). Trimming at V came to 5 bases and at J to 4 bases, leaving 10 bases not matched to a gene. CDR3 length equals 16 residues. CDR3 nucleotides: TGTGCCAGCAGCACCCGAGGACAGGCGATTAATGAAAAACTGTTTTTT. It codes for CASSTRGQAINEKLFF.

This clone has just a few counts. The V and J genes are TRBV30 and TRBJ2-5, with 9 positions matching TRBD2. CDR3 length: 14 residues. The V gene end was trimmed by 2 bases and the J gene end by 4 bases; junction bases not matched to a gene: 5. Germline CDR1 and CDR2: GTSNPN and SVGIG (reference sequence). The CDR3 is CAWSSSRGGETQYF. CDR3 nucleotides: TGTGCCTGGAGTTCCTCGCGGGGGGGAGAGACCCAGTACTTC.

The genes are TRBV4-1 and TRBJ1-2; TRBD1 is a possible D gene (5 bases). The CDR3 loop spans 14 amino acids. CDR1 is MGHRA, CDR2 YSYEKL, per germline. Trimming removed 1 base from V and 14 bases from J, with 20 bases in between. The CDR3 bases are TGCGCCAGCAGCCAAGTGGGGCAGAACGTCAGTCGAACCTTC. As protein: CASSQVGQNVSRTF.

This clone was seen only once. The chain links TRBV11-2 to TRBJ2-7, with no clear D. Trimming cost V 3 bases and J 5 bases, with 8 bases left between them. The V gene's germline CDR1 is SGHAT and CDR2 FQNNGV. This CDR3 comprises 12 residues. The CDR3 loop reads CASSFAGNEQYF. In nucleotides, the CDR3 is TGTGCCAGCAGCTTCGCAGGAAACGAGCAGTACTTC.

The chain employs TRBV5-1 and TRBJ1-1, with 7 bases matching TRBD1. Per the germline V gene, CDR1 is SGHRS and CDR2 is YFSETQ. Unmatched junction bases numbered 4, after V lost 2 bases and J lost 0 bases. This CDR3 has 15 residues. As DNA, the CDR3 is TGCGCCAGCAGCTTTGGGGACAGCATGAACACTGAAGCTTTCTTT. Translated: CASSFGDSMNTEAFF.

This clone has just one count. The chain couples TRBV9 to TRBJ2-3; TRBD2 matches 7 bases. Germline CDR1 and CDR2: SGDLS and YYNGEE. V lost 3 bases and J lost 0; bases outside the gene matches: 4. This CDR3 is 15 amino acids long. In nucleotides, the CDR3 is TGTGCCAGCAGCGAGGGACTACGAAGCACAGATACGCAGTATTTT. It specifies CASSEGLRSTDTQYF.

The chain links TRBV9 to TRBJ2-1, with 7 nucleotides matching TRBD2. V lost 3 bases to trimming and J lost 1 base; unmatched junction nucleotides: 16. The CDR3 covers 19 residues. The germline CDR1 and CDR2 sequences are SGDLS and YYNGEE. The CDR3 DNA follows: TGTGCCAGCAGCGCCCGCCTGGGAGGGGAGATGAGTTCCTACAATGAGCAGTTCTTC. It translates to CASSARLGGEMSSYNEQFF.

V usage is TRBV13 and J usage is TRBJ2-2; the match to TRBD2 covers 10 bases. The germline CDR1 and CDR2 sequences are PRHDT and FYEKMQ (reference sequence). This CDR3 has 16 amino acids. The V gene end was trimmed by 5 bases and the J gene end by 1 base; junction bases not matched to a gene: 4. This CDR3 is CASSVSGGMNTGELFF. The CDR3 DNA sequence: TGTGCCAGCAGCGTTAGCGGGGGGATGAACACCGGGGAGCTGTTTTTT.

This clone was recorded once. The CDR3 reads CASSEGSAGPSNQPQHF. As DNA, the CDR3 is TGTGCCAGCAGTGAAGGTTCGGCAGGACCTAGCAATCAGCCCCAGCATTTT. The J gene is TRBJ1-5, the V gene TRBV2; the D is unclear. V shed 1 base and J shed 0 bases, with 13 bases lying between them. CDR1 SNHLY and CDR2 FYNNEI come from the germline V gene. CDR3 length: 17 amino acids.

The V and J genes are TRBV5-1 and TRBJ1-4; perhaps TRBD1 as D (5 bases). Germline CDR1 reads SGHRS; CDR2 reads YFSETQ. V lost 4 bases and J lost 8, with 18 bases in between. This CDR3 is 15 amino acids long. The CDR3 reads CASSPGDGSREKLFF. The CDR3 DNA reads TGCGCCAGCAGCCCCGGGGACGGATCGCGAGAAAAACTGTTTTTT.

The chain couples TRBV4-2 to TRBJ2-7; maybe TRBD2 (5 bases). Germline V gene sequence: CDR1 LGHNA, CDR2 YNFKEQ. V was pared by 5 bases and J by 2 bases, with 16 bases between. The CDR3 runs 15 residues. CDR3 residues: CASSGVGPTTYEQYF. CDR3 coding DNA: TGTGCCAGCAGCGGGGTAGGGCCGACTACCTACGAGCAGTACTTC.